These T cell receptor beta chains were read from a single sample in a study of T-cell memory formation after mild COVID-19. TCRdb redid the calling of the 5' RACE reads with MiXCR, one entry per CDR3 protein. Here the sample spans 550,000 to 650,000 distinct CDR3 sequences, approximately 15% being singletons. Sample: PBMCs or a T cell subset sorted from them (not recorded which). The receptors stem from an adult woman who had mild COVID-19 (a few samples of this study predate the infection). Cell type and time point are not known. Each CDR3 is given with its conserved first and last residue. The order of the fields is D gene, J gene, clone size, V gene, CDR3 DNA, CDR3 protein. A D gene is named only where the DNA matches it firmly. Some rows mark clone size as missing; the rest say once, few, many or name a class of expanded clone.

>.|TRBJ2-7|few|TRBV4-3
TGCGCCAGCAGCCAGATAACTGGACCTTACGAGCAGTACTTC
CASSQITGPYEQYF
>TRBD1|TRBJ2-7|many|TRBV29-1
TGCAGCGTTGCTTCGGACAGGGGGCTTGAGCAGTACTTC
CSVASDRGLEQYF
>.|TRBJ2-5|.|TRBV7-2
TGTGCCAGCAGTGGGAAGGAACAGGGATTTTGGACGGAGACCCAGTACTTC
CASSGKEQGFWTETQYF
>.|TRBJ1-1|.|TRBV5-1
TGCGCCAGCAGCTTGGTGGCAAACTCGAACACTGAAGCTTTCTTT
CASSLVANSNTEAFF
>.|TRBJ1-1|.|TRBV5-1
TGCGCCAGCAGCGCCTACTTCATGAACACTGAAGCTTTCTTT
CASSAYFMNTEAFF
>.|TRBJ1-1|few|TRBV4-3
TGCGCCAGCAGCTTACAGACTACGAACACTGAAGCTTTCTTT
CASSLQTTNTEAFF
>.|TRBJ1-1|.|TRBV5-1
TGCGCCAGCAGCTCTTCGACAGGTAGAAACACTGAAGCTTTCTTT
CASSSSTGRNTEAFF
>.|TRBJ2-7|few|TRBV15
TGTGCCACCAGCAGAGATCCCACGGTTATTGAGCCCTACGAGCAGTACTTC
CATSRDPTVIEPYEQYF
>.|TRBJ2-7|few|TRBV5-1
TGCGCCAGCAGCTTGACGGGTCGCGAGCAGTACTTC
CASSLTGREQYF
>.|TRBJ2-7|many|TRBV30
TGTGCCTGGAGTGTGGGGCCCGAGCAGTACTTC
CAWSVGPEQYF
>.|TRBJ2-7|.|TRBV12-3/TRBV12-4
TGTGCCAGCAGTCCGTCGGGACGGCCCTACGAGCAGTACTTC
CASSPSGRPYEQYF
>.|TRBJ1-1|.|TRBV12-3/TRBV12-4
TGTGCCAGCAGCCCACAGGGTTGGGCTGAAGCTTTCTTT
CASSPQGWAEAFF
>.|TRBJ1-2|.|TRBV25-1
TGTGCCAGCAGTGGGGGACACTATGGCTACACCTTC
CASSGGHYGYTF